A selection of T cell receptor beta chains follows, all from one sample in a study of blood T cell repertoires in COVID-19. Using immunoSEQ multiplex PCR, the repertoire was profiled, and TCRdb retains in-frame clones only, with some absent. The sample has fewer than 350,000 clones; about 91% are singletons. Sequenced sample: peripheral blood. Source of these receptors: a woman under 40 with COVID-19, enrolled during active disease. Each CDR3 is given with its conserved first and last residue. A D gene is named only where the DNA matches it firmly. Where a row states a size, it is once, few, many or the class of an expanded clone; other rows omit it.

CDR3aa: CASSLGGTGTTYEQYF
CDR3nt: TGTGCCAGCAGCTTAGGGGGGACAGGAACAACCTACGAGCAGTACTTC
v_gene: TRBV7-6
d_gene: TRBD1
abundance: NA
j_gene: TRBJ2-7

CDR3aa: CASSLGRSYSGANVLTF
CDR3nt: TGTGCCAGCAGCTTGGGTCGGTCGTACTCTGGGGCCAACGTCCTGACTTTC
v_gene: TRBV5-6
d_gene: NA
abundance: NA
j_gene: TRBJ2-6

CDR3aa: CASSSAGAGQGPHTF
CDR3nt: TGCGCCAGCAGCTCCGCCGGTGCGGGACAGGGCCCCCACACCTTC
v_gene: TRBV5-1
d_gene: TRBD1
abundance: NA
j_gene: TRBJ1-2

CDR3aa: CASSQGQGDNQPQHF
CDR3nt: TGTGCCAGCTCACAGGGACAGGGGGACAATCAGCCCCAGCATTTT
v_gene: TRBV18
d_gene: TRBD1
abundance: NA
j_gene: TRBJ1-5

CDR3aa: CASSLWTGRRTEAFF
CDR3nt: TGTGCCAGCAGCTTATGGACAGGGAGGAGAACTGAAGCTTTCTTT
v_gene: TRBV3-1/TRBV3-2
d_gene: TRBD1
abundance: NA
j_gene: TRBJ1-1

CDR3aa: CASSGGLASNEQFF
CDR3nt: TGTGCCAGCAGCGGGGGACTGGCAAGCAATGAGCAGTTCTTC
v_gene: TRBV7-2
d_gene: NA
abundance: NA
j_gene: TRBJ2-1

CDR3aa: CASSLNNGGTGFYEQYF
CDR3nt: TGTGCCAGCAGCTTGAATAATGGAGGGACAGGCTTCTACGAGCAGTACTTC
v_gene: TRBV5-6
d_gene: TRBD1
abundance: NA
j_gene: TRBJ2-7

CDR3aa: CASSTLGGREAFF
CDR3nt: TGTGCCAGCAGCACCCTAGGCGGTCGAGAAGCTTTCTTT
v_gene: TRBV7-9
d_gene: NA
abundance: NA
j_gene: TRBJ1-1

CDR3aa: CATRDSGTGELFF
CDR3nt: TGTGCCACAAGGGACTCAGGGACCGGGGAGCTGTTTTTT
v_gene: TRBV24-1
d_gene: NA
abundance: NA
j_gene: TRBJ2-2

CDR3aa: CASSRGTNYGYTF
CDR3nt: TGCGCCAGCAGCCGAGGGACAAACTATGGCTACACCTTC
v_gene: TRBV5-1
d_gene: NA
abundance: NA
j_gene: TRBJ1-2

CDR3aa: CASSEERRTRSGYTF
CDR3nt: TGTGCCAGCAGTGAAGAAAGACGGACTAGATCTGGCTACACCTTC
v_gene: TRBV6-1
d_gene: NA
abundance: NA
j_gene: TRBJ1-2

CDR3aa: CASFATLFHQPQHF
CDR3nt: TGTGCCAGTTTTGCGACATTATTCCATCAGCCCCAGCATTTT
v_gene: TRBV21-1
d_gene: NA
abundance: NA
j_gene: TRBJ1-5

CDR3aa: CAWRTGTGPTEAFF
CDR3nt: TGTGCCTGGAGAACCGGGACAGGCCCAACCGAAGCTTTCTTT
v_gene: TRBV30
d_gene: TRBD1
abundance: NA
j_gene: TRBJ1-1

CDR3aa: CASSPLWGEYGYTF
CDR3nt: TGTGCCAGTAGTCCCCTTTGGGGAGAATATGGCTACACCTTC
v_gene: TRBV19
d_gene: NA
abundance: NA
j_gene: TRBJ1-2

CDR3aa: CASSRTSVGEQFF
CDR3nt: TGTGCCAGCAGCCGGACATCGGTGGGTGAGCAGTTCTTC
v_gene: TRBV14
d_gene: NA
abundance: NA
j_gene: TRBJ2-1

CDR3aa: CASSLVGGQPQHF
CDR3nt: TGTGCCAGCAGCCTCGTGGGGGGTCAGCCCCAGCATTTT
v_gene: TRBV4-2
d_gene: NA
abundance: NA
j_gene: TRBJ1-5

CDR3aa: CASRNDRGPSYGYTF
CDR3nt: TGTGCCAGCAGAAACGACAGGGGGCCAAGCTATGGCTACACCTTC
v_gene: TRBV6-5
d_gene: TRBD1
abundance: NA
j_gene: TRBJ1-2

CDR3aa: CASSRRGLEGEQYF
CDR3nt: TGTGCCAGCAGCAGACGGGGACTCGAGGGCGAGCAGTACTTC
v_gene: TRBV11-2
d_gene: NA
abundance: NA
j_gene: TRBJ2-7

CDR3aa: CATSRGRGNEQFF
CDR3nt: TGTGCCACCAGCAGAGGACGGGGGAATGAGCAGTTCTTC
v_gene: TRBV15
d_gene: NA
abundance: NA
j_gene: TRBJ2-1

CDR3aa: CATSRGIGGRTGPLGYGYTF
CDR3nt: TGTGCCACCAGCAGAGGTATAGGAGGGAGGACAGGGCCCCTAGGCTATGGCTACACCTTC
v_gene: TRBV15
d_gene: TRBD1
abundance: NA
j_gene: TRBJ1-2

CDR3aa: CASSLARGLRETQYF
CDR3nt: TGTGCCAGCAGCTTAGCGCGAGGCCTACGGGAGACCCAGTACTTC
v_gene: TRBV7-2
d_gene: NA
abundance: NA
j_gene: TRBJ2-5

CDR3aa: CASSLLGLRENTEAFF
CDR3nt: TGCGCCAGCAGCTTGTTGGGATTGCGGGAGAACACTGAAGCTTTCTTT
v_gene: TRBV5-1
d_gene: NA
abundance: once
j_gene: TRBJ1-1

CDR3aa: CASSHKTGTGNTEAFF
CDR3nt: TGTGCCAGCTCACACAAAACCGGGACAGGAAACACTGAAGCTTTCTTT
v_gene: TRBV18
d_gene: TRBD1
abundance: once
j_gene: TRBJ1-1

CDR3aa: CASSPRSAGETQYF
CDR3nt: TGTGCCAGCAGTCCCCGGTCTGCGGGGGAGACCCAGTACTTC
v_gene: TRBV28
d_gene: NA
abundance: NA
j_gene: TRBJ2-5

CDR3aa: CASNPRVQLNTGELFF
CDR3nt: TGTGCCAGCAACCCGAGGGTACAGCTGAACACCGGGGAGCTGTTTTTT
v_gene: TRBV5-6
d_gene: NA
abundance: once
j_gene: TRBJ2-2

CDR3aa: CASSGGPGQGYGYGYTF
CDR3nt: TGTGCCAGCAGCGGTGGCCCGGGACAGGGTTACGGCTATGGCTACACCTTC
v_gene: TRBV9
d_gene: TRBD1
abundance: NA
j_gene: TRBJ1-2

CDR3aa: CASSVAGGGYTF
CDR3nt: TGTGCCAGCAGCGTAGCTGGGGGGGGCTACACCTTC
v_gene: TRBV9
d_gene: NA
abundance: NA
j_gene: TRBJ1-2

CDR3aa: CASIVGGAYTGELFF
CDR3nt: TGTGCCAGCATAGTTGGGGGGGCCTACACCGGGGAGCTGTTTTTT
v_gene: TRBV28
d_gene: NA
abundance: NA
j_gene: TRBJ2-2